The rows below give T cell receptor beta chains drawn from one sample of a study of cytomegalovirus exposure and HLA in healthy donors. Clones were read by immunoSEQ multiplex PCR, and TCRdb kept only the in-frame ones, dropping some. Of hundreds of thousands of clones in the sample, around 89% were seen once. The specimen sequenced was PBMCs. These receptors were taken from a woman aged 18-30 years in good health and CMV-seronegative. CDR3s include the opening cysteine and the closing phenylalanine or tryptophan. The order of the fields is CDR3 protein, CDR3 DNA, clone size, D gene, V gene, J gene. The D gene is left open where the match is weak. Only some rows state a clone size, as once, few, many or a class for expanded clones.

cdr3_aa: CASSLSRGTDTQYF; cdr3_nt: TGTGCCAGCAGCTTGAGTCGGGGTACAGATACGCAGTATTTT; clone_size: once; d_call: NA; v_call: TRBV5-4; j_call: TRBJ2-3
cdr3_aa: CASKGQGAKNIQYF; cdr3_nt: TGTGCCAGCAAAGGCCAGGGGGCCAAAAACATTCAGTACTTC; clone_size: NA; d_call: NA; v_call: TRBV6-5; j_call: TRBJ2-4
cdr3_aa: CASSLGQRRGYNEQFF; cdr3_nt: TGTGCCAGCAGCTTGGGCCAGCGGAGGGGTTACAATGAGCAGTTCTTC; clone_size: NA; d_call: NA; v_call: TRBV5-6; j_call: TRBJ2-1
cdr3_aa: CASSVDGTGELFF; cdr3_nt: TGTGCCAGCAGCGTAGACGGCACCGGGGAGCTGTTTTTT; clone_size: few; d_call: NA; v_call: TRBV9; j_call: TRBJ2-2
cdr3_aa: CASSQQSVTGAGANVLTF; cdr3_nt: TGCGCCAGCAGCCAACAATCCGTGACAGGGGCTGGGGCCAACGTCCTGACTTTC; clone_size: NA; d_call: TRBD1; v_call: TRBV4-1; j_call: TRBJ2-6
cdr3_aa: CASSASGAANTGELFF; cdr3_nt: TGCGCCAGCTCGGCTAGCGGGGCCGCGAACACCGGGGAGCTGTTTTTT; clone_size: NA; d_call: TRBD2; v_call: TRBV5-1; j_call: TRBJ2-2
cdr3_aa: CASSLQGGNYGYTF; cdr3_nt: TGTGCCAGCAGCTTGCAGGGCGGTAACTATGGCTACACCTTC; clone_size: few; d_call: NA; v_call: TRBV5-6; j_call: TRBJ1-2
cdr3_aa: CASRGTSGSTQYF; cdr3_nt: TGTGCCAGCAGGGGGACTAGCGGTAGTACGCAGTATTTT; clone_size: NA; d_call: TRBD2; v_call: TRBV2; j_call: TRBJ2-3
cdr3_aa: CASSYSIVPGRNIQYF; cdr3_nt: TGTGCCAGCAGTTACTCGATCGTGCCGGGAAGGAACATTCAGTACTTC; clone_size: once; d_call: NA; v_call: TRBV6-6; j_call: TRBJ2-4
cdr3_aa: CASSRGQAFDQPQHF; cdr3_nt: TGTGCCAGCAGCCGCGGGCAGGCCTTTGATCAGCCCCAGCATTTT; clone_size: NA; d_call: NA; v_call: TRBV9; j_call: TRBJ1-5
cdr3_aa: CASSLGLAGQRETQYF; cdr3_nt: TGTGCCAGCAGCTTAGGACTAGCGGGGCAGAGGGAGACCCAGTACTTC; clone_size: NA; d_call: TRBD2; v_call: TRBV5-4; j_call: TRBJ2-5
cdr3_aa: CASSWTGIPYEQYF; cdr3_nt: TGTGCCAGCAGTTGGACAGGGATCCCCTACGAGCAGTACTTC; clone_size: NA; d_call: TRBD1; v_call: TRBV6-1; j_call: TRBJ2-7
cdr3_aa: CASLQRVSAGNTIYF; cdr3_nt: TGTGCCAGCCTACAGAGGGTATCGGCTGGAAACACCATATATTTT; clone_size: NA; d_call: NA; v_call: TRBV19; j_call: TRBJ1-3
cdr3_aa: CASSRDRPDEQYF; cdr3_nt: TGTGCCAGCAGCCGGGACAGACCTGACGAGCAGTACTTC; clone_size: NA; d_call: TRBD1; v_call: TRBV7-2; j_call: TRBJ2-7
cdr3_aa: CASSLATGDEQFF; cdr3_nt: TGCGCCAGCAGCTTGGCTACAGGGGATGAGCAGTTCTTC; clone_size: NA; d_call: TRBD1; v_call: TRBV5-1; j_call: TRBJ2-1
cdr3_aa: CASRGTGVNQPQHF; cdr3_nt: TGTGCCAGTAGGGGGACAGGGGTCAATCAGCCCCAGCATTTT; clone_size: NA; d_call: TRBD1; v_call: TRBV19; j_call: TRBJ1-5
cdr3_aa: CASSLAVWLVDTDTQYF; cdr3_nt: TGTGCCAGCAGCTTAGCGGTGTGGCTAGTCGATACAGATACGCAGTATTTT; clone_size: once; d_call: NA; v_call: TRBV7-8; j_call: TRBJ2-3
cdr3_aa: CASSSGYAGNTIYF; cdr3_nt: TGTGCCAGCAGCTCCGGGTATGCGGGAAACACCATATATTTT; clone_size: NA; d_call: NA; v_call: TRBV11-2; j_call: TRBJ1-3
cdr3_aa: CAWSVFGQWGLATSYEQYF; cdr3_nt: TGTGCCTGGAGTGTATTCGGACAGTGGGGTCTCGCCACCTCCTACGAGCAGTACTTC; clone_size: NA; d_call: NA; v_call: TRBV30; j_call: TRBJ2-7
cdr3_aa: CASSITGRSSETQYF; cdr3_nt: TGTGCCAGCAGTATTACGGGGAGGAGTTCCGAGACCCAGTACTTC; clone_size: NA; d_call: NA; v_call: TRBV27; j_call: TRBJ2-5
cdr3_aa: CSVVEGSGYTF; cdr3_nt: TGCAGCGTTGTGGAGGGCTCGGGCTACACCTTC; clone_size: NA; d_call: NA; v_call: TRBV29-1; j_call: TRBJ1-2
cdr3_aa: CASRLAGGLAGELFF; cdr3_nt: TGTGCCAGCAGGCTAGCGGGAGGTCTGGCCGGGGAGCTGTTTTTT; clone_size: few; d_call: TRBD2; v_call: TRBV2; j_call: TRBJ2-2